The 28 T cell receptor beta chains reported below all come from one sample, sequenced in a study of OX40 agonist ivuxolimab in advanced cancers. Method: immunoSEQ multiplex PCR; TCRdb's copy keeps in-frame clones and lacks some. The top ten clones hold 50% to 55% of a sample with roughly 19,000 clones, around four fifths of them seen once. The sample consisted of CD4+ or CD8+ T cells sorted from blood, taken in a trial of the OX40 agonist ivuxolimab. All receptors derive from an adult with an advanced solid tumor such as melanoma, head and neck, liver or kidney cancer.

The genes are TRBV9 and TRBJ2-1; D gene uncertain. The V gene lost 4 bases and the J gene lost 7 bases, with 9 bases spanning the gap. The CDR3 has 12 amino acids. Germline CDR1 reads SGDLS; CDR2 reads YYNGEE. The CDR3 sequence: CASSSTVNEQFF. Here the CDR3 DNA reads TGTGCCAGCAGCTCAACAGTGAATGAGCAGTTCTTC.

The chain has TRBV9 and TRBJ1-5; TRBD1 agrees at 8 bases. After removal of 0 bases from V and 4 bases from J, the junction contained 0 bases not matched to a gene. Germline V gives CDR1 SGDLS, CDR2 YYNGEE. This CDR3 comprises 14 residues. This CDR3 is CASSVDRGNQPQHF. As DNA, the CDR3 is TGTGCCAGCAGCGTAGACAGGGGGAATCAGCCCCAGCATTTT.

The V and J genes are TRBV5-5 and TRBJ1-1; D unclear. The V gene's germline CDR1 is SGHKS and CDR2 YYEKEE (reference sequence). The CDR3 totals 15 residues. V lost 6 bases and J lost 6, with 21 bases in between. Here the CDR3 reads CASNYLDPENAEAFF. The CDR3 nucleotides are TGTGCCAGCAACTATTTAGACCCCGAAAACGCTGAAGCTTTCTTT.

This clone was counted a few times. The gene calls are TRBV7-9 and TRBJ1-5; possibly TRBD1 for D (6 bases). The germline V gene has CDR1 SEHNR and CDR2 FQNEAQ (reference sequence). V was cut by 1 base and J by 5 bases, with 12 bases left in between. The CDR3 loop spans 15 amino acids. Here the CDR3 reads CASSLGVGGDQPQHF. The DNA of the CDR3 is TGTGCCAGCAGCTTAGGAGTTGGGGGCGATCAGCCCCAGCATTTT.

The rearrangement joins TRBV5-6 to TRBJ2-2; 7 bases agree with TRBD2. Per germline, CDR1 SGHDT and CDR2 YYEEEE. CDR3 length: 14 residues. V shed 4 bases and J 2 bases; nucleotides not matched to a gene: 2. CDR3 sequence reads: CASSPSGNTGELFF. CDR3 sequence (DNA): TGTGCCAGCAGCCCTAGCGGAAACACCGGGGAGCTGTTTTTT.

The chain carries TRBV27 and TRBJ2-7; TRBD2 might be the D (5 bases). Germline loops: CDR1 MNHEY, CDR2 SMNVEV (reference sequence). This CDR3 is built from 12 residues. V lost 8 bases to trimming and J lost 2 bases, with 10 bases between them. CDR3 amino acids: CASGERPYEQYF. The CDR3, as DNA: TGTGCCAGCGGCGAGCGGCCCTACGAGCAGTACTTC.

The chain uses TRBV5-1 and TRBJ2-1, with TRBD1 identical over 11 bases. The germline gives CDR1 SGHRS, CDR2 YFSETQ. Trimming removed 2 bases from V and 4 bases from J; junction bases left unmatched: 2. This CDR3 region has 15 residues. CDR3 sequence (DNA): TGCGCCAGCAGCTTCGGACAGGGGGCATACAATGAGCAGTTCTTC. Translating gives CASSFGQGAYNEQFF.

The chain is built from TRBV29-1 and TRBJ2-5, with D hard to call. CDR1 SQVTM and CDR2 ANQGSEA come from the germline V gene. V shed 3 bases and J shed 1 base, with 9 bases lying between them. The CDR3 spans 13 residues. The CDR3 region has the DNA TGCAGCGTTGAGGCTTGGGGCCAAGAGACCCAGTACTTC. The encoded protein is CSVEAWGQETQYF.

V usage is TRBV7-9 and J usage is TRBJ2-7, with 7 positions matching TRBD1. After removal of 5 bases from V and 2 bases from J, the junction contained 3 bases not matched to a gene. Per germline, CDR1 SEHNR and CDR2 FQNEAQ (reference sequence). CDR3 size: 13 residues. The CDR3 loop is CASSPTGAYEQYF. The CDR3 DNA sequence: TGTGCCAGCAGCCCCACAGGGGCCTACGAGCAGTACTTC.

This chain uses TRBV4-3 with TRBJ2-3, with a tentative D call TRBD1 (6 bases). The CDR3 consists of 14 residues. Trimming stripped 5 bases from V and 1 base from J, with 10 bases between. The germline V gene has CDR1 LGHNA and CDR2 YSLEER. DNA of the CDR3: TGCGCCAGCAGCTCAGGGGTTGGCACAGATACGCAGTATTTT. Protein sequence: CASSSGVGTDTQYF.

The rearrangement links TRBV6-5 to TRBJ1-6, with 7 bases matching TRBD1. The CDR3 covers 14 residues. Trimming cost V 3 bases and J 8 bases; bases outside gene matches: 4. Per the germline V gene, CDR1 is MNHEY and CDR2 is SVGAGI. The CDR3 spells CASSYRQGYSPLHF. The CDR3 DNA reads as TGTGCCAGCAGTTATCGACAGGGATATTCACCCCTCCACTTT.

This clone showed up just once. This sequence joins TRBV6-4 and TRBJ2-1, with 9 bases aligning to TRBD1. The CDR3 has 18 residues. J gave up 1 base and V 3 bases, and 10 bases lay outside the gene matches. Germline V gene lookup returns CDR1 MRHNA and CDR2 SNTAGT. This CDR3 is CASSENRGQRSSYNEQFF. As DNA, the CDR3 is TGTGCCAGCAGTGAGAACAGGGGGCAGCGGTCGTCCTACAATGAGCAGTTCTTC.

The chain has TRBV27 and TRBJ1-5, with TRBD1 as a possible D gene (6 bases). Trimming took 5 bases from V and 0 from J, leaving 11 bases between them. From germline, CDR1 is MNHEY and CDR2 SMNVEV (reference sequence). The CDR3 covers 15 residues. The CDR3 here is CASSPGTNSNQPQHF. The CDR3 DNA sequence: TGTGCCAGCAGTCCGGGGACAAATAGCAATCAGCCCCAGCATTTT.

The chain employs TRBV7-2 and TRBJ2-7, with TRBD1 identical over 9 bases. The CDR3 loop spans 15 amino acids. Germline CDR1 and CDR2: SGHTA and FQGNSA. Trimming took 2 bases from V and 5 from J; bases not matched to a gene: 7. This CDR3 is CASSLRGQGKDEQYF. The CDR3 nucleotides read TGTGCCAGCAGCTTAAGGGGACAGGGTAAGGACGAGCAGTACTTC.

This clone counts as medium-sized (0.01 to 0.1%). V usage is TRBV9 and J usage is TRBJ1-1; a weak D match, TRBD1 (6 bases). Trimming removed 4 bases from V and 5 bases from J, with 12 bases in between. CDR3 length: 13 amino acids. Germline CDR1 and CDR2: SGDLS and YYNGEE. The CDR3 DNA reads TGTGCCAGCAGCAGAGGAGGACAGACTGAAGCTTTCTTT. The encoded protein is CASSRGGQTEAFF.

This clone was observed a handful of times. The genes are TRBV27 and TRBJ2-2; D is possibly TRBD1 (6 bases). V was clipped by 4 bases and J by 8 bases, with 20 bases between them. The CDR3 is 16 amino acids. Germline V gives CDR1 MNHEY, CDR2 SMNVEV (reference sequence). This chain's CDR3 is CASSSLSPGVGGELFF. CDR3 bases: TGTGCCAGCAGTTCCCTGTCCCCAGGGGTTGGGGGGGAGCTGTTTTTT.

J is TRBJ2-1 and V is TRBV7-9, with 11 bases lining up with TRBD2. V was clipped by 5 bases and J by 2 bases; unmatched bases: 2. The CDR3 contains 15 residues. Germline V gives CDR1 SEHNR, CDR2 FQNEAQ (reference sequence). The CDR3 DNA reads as TGTGCCAGCAGCGGGGGACTAGCGGCCTACAATGAGCAGTTCTTC. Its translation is CASSGGLAAYNEQFF. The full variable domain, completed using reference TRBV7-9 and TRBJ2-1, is DTGVSQNPRHKITKRGQNVTFRCDPISEHNRLYWYRQTLGQGPEFLTYFQNEAQLEKSRLLSDRFSAERPKGSFSTLEIQRTEQGDSAMYLCASSGGLAAYNEQFFGPGTRLTVL.

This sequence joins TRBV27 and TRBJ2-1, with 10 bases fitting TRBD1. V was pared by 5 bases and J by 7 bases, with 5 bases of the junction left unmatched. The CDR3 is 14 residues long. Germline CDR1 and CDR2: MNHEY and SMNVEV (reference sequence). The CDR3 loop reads CASSLRTGGNEQFF. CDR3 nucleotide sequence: TGTGCCAGCAGTCTGAGGACAGGGGGAAATGAGCAGTTCTTC.

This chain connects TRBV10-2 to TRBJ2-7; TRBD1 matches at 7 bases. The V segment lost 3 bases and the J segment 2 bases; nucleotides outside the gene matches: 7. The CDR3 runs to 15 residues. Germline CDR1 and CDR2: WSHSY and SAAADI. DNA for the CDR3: TGCGCCAGCAGTGACCCTGACAGGGAACCCTACGAGCAGTACTTC. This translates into CASSDPDREPYEQYF.

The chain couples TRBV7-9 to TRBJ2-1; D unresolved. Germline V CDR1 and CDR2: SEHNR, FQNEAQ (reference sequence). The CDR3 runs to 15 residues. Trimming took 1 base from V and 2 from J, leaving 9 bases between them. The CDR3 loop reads CASSLGLETYNEQFF. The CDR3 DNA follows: TGTGCCAGCAGCTTAGGTCTGGAGACCTACAATGAGCAGTTCTTC.

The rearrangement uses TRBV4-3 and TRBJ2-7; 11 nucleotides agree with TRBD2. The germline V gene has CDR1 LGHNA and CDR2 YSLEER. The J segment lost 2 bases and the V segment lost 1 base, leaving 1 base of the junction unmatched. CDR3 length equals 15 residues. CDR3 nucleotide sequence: TGCGCCAGCAGCCAAGGACTAGCGGGAACCTACGAGCAGTACTTC. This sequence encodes CASSQGLAGTYEQYF.

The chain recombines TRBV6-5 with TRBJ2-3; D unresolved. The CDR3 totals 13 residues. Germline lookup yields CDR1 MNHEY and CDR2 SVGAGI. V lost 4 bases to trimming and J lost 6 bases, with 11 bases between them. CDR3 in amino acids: CASSWRSSDTQYF. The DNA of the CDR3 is TGTGCCAGCAGTTGGCGTTCCAGCGATACGCAGTATTTT.

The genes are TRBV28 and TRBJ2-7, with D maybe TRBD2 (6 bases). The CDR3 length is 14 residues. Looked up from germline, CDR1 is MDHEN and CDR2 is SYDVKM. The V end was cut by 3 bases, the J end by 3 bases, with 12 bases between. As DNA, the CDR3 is TGTGCCAGCAGTTTCTCCGGGAGAAACTACGAGCAGTACTTC. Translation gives CASSFSGRNYEQYF.

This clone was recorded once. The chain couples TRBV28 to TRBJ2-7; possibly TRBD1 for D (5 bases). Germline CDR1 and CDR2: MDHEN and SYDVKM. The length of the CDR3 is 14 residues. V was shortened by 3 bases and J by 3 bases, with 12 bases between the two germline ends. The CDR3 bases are TGTGCCAGCAGTTTGAGGCAGGACATCTACGAGCAGTACTTC. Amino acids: CASSLRQDIYEQYF.

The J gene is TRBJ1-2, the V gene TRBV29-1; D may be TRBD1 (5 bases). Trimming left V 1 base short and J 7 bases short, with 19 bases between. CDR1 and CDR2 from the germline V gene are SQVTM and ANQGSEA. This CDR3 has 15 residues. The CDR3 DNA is TGCAGCGTTGAAGTGGGGATGGGGCCCCGGCGTGGCTACACCTTC. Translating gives CSVEVGMGPRRGYTF.

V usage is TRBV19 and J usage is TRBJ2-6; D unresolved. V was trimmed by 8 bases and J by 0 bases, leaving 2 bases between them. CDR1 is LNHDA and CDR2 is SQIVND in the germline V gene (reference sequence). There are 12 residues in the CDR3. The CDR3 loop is CASDSGANVLTF. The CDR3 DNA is TGTGCCAGTGACTCTGGGGCCAACGTCCTGACTTTC.

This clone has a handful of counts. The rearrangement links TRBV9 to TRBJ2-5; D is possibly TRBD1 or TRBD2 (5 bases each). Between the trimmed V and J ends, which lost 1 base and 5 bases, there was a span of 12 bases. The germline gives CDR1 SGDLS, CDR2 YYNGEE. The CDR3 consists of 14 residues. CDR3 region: CASSVYGGWETQYF. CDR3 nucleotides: TGTGCCAGCAGCGTATATGGGGGTTGGGAGACCCAGTACTTC. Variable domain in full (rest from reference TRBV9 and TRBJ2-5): DSGVTQTPKHLITATGQRVTLRCSPRSGDLSVYWYQQSLDQGLQFLIQYYNGEERAKGNILERFSAQQFPDLHSELNLSSLELGDSALYFCASSVYGGWETQYFGPGTRLLVL.

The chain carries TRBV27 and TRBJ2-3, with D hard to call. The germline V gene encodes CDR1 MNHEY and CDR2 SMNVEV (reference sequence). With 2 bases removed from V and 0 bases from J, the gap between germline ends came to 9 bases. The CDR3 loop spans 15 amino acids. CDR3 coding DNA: TGTGCCAGCAGTTTAGTTTTGGGTAGCACAGATACGCAGTATTTT. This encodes CASSLVLGSTDTQYF.